Reported below is one T cell receptor beta chain. Its antigen is still unknown. The CDR3 has 15 residues. With V trimmed by 6 bases and J by 6 bases, 10 bases remained unmatched. The germline V gene encodes CDR1 MNHNY and CDR2 SVGAGI (reference sequence). This specimen belongs to a study of beta chain features in type 1 diabetes. The study, taken as a whole, reports: A greater similarity of naive, central memory and Treg TCRB repertoires was seen among patients than among healthy donors. cDNA-based reads could over-represent cells with high TCR expression. Patients with type 1 diabetes showed fewer VDJ junction insertions and more deletions.

As every portion of the isolated RNA was reverse transcribed, the sequencing read expressed TCRB transcripts. The data were produced by immunoSEQ multiplex PCR, yet TCRdb's version contains in-frame clones alone and is incomplete. This sample has about 200,000 clones, with approximately 10% found just once. Sorted CD4+ subsets: naive, central memory, regulatory, stem cell-like memory (CD45RO/CCR7/CD25/CD127/CD95/CD27 panel). This chain connects TRBV6-6 to TRBJ2-1; TRBD1 matches 8 bases. This clonotype was obtained from a man between 18 and 35 years old in good health. The sample consisted of central memory CD4+ T cells from blood. CDR3 in amino acids: CASRYKGQEGNEQFF. CDR3 sequence (DNA): TGTGCCAGCAGGTACAAGGGACAGGAGGGCAATGAGCAGTTCTTC.